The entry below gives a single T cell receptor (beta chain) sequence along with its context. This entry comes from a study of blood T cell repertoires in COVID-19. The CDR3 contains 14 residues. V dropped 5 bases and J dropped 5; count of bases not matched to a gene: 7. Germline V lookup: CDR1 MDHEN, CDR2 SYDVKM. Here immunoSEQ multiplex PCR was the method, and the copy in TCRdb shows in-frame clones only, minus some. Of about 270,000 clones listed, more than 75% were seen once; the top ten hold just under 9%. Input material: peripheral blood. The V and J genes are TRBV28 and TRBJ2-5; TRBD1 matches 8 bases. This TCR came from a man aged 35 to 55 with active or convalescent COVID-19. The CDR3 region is CASSHDRGHETQYF. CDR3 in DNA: TGTGCCAGCAGTCACGACAGGGGACACGAGACCCAGTACTTC.